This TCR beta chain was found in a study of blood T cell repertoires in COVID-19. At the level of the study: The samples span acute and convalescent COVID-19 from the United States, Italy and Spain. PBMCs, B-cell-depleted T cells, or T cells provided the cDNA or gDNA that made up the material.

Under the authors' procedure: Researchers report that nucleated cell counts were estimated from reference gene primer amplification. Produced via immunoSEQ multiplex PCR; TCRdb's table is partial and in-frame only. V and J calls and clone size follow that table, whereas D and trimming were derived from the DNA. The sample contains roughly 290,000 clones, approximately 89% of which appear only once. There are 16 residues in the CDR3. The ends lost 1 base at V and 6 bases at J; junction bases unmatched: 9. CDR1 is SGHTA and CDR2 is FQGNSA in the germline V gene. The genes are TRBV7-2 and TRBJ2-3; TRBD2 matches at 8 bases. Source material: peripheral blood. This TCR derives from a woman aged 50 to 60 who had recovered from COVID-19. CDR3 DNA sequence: TGTGCCAGCAGCTTAGTTATTAGCGGGGTGGGTGATACGCAGTATTTT. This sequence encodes CASSLVISGVGDTQYF.